A single TCR beta chain is shown here with its context. As yet, its antigen is unknown. The sample is drawn from a study of T cell responses to AZD1222 COVID-19 vaccine. Across the whole study: Researchers grouped second doses given at about 4 or about 12 weeks into one pool. Study outcomes and limitations: Samples come after the peak T cell response, not at day 14. It should be noted that donors were predominantly white British and more often female, and clonal diversity was possibly underestimated. Vaccine-associated CD4 TCRs ranged over spike, dominating at 160-218 and 743-854.

Trimming removed 4 bases from V and 1 base from J, with 11 bases in between. The CDR3 contains 15 residues. Germline CDR1 MNHEY, CDR2 SMNVEV (reference sequence). Libraries were prepared by immunoSEQ multiplex PCR; TCRdb keeps only in-frame clonotypes and omits some of them. Seen here are around 87,000 clones, more than 75% observed once, and the top ten hold 22%. The V and J genes are TRBV27 and TRBJ1-5, with unresolved D. Specimen: peripheral blood, collected on day 0 of AZD1222 vaccination. The sequence came from an adult in good health. The CDR3 sequence is CASSSLTLSNQPQHF. Here the CDR3 DNA reads TGTGCCAGCAGTTCCCTAACACTGAGCAATCAGCCCCAGCATTTT.